Listed below are T cell receptor beta chains from one sample, sequenced in a study of neurological immune-mediated disorders. TCRdb reprocessed the 5' RACE reads with MiXCR, giving one entry per CDR3 protein. There are tens of thousands of distinct CDR3 sequences in the sample; roughly 15% occur only once, and around 4.3% lies in the top ten. The sequenced material came from PBMCs. The origin of the receptors is a female donor with HTLV-1-associated myelopathy (HAM/TSP). Each CDR3 is given with its conserved first and last residue. A D gene is named only where the DNA matches it firmly. Some rows have no size entry. The others give once, few or many, or a class for an expanded clone.

>few|TRBD2|TRBV28|TRBJ2-1
CASRQTAGTSGGAWEFF
TGTGCCAGCAGGCAGACCGCCGGGACTAGCGGGGGGGCCTGGGAGTTCTTC
>many|TRBD1|TRBV3-1|TRBJ2-2
CASRDRVSKASGELFF
TGTGCCAGCAGAGACAGGGTCAGTAAAGCATCCGGGGAGCTGTTTTTT
>.|.|TRBV20-1|TRBJ2-1
CSAEGNYSEQFF
TGCAGTGCTGAGGGAAACTACTCTGAGCAGTTCTTC
>many|.|TRBV7-2|TRBJ2-3
CASSLEARGGTDTQYF
TGTGCCAGCAGCTTAGAGGCGAGGGGCGGGACAGATACGCAGTATTTT
>few|TRBD2|TRBV11-1|TRBJ2-2
CASSFAGGMNTGELFF
TGTGCCAGCAGCTTCGCGGGGGGGATGAACACCGGGGAGCTGTTTTTT
>few|.|TRBV6-5|TRBJ1-2
CASSQPRMAGGYTF
TGTGCCAGCAGCCAACCCCGGATGGCTGGTGGCTACACCTTC
>many|.|TRBV4-2|TRBJ1-5
CASSQEYGGQPQHF
TGTGCCAGCAGCCAAGAGTATGGGGGTCAGCCCCAGCATTTT
>many|.|TRBV5-1|TRBJ2-2
CASSLGDRGQNTGELFF
TGCGCCAGCAGCTTGGGGGATAGGGGACAAAACACCGGGGAGCTGTTTTTT
>many|.|TRBV29-1|TRBJ1-1
CSVTSGSSSLNTEAFF
TGCAGCGTCACATCGGGTTCATCATCCCTGAACACTGAAGCTTTCTTT
>.|.|TRBV5-1|TRBJ2-2
CASSFPGTGTGELFF
TGCGCCAGCAGTTTCCCGGGGACGGGCACCGGGGAGCTGTTTTTT
>many|.|TRBV9|TRBJ1-4
CASSVGYTTATNEKLFF
TGTGCCAGCAGCGTAGGATATACGACCGCAACTAATGAAAAACTGTTTTTT
>many|TRBD1|TRBV5-1|TRBJ1-5
CASSLRGQGDQPQHF
TGCGCCAGCAGCCTGAGGGGGCAAGGGGATCAGCCCCAGCATTTT
>many|TRBD1|TRBV5-6|TRBJ2-5
CASSFRQGQETQYF
TGTGCCAGCAGCTTCCGACAGGGGCAAGAGACCCAGTACTTC
>many|TRBD1|TRBV7-2|TRBJ2-1
CASSSGQGVRNLF
TGTGCCAGCAGCTCGGGACAGGGGGTGAGAAACCTCTTC
>many|.|TRBV5-1|TRBJ2-1
CASSFASYNEQFF
TGCGCCAGCAGCTTTGCAAGCTACAATGAGCAGTTCTTC
>many|.|TRBV20-1|TRBJ2-4
CSARVDRLGFENIQYF
TGCAGTGCTAGAGTAGACAGACTAGGGTTCGAAAACATTCAGTACTTC
>.|TRBD2|TRBV5-1|TRBJ2-1
CTSSWASGYNEQFF
TGCACCAGCAGCTGGGCTAGCGGGTACAATGAGCAGTTCTTC
>many|.|TRBV9|TRBJ2-7
CASSVDGGYEQYF
TGTGCCAGCAGCGTAGACGGGGGTTACGAGCAGTACTTC
>many|.|TRBV5-1|TRBJ1-2
CASSLDGYTF
TGCGCCAGCAGCTTGGACGGCTACACCTTC